This is a list of T cell receptor beta chains from one sample in a study of regulatory T cells in long-lasting Graves disease. TCRdb used MiXCR to reprocess the multiplex PCR reads, holding one entry per CDR3 protein. Of fewer than 500,000 distinct CDR3 sequences listed, around 15% are singletons. These data were likewise used in another study, on T cells in Graves' hyperthyroidism and ophthalmopathy.

The specimen was peripheral blood mononuclear cells (PBMCs), collected at new diagnosis, from a patient treated with antithyroid drugs. All receptors derive from a man aged 35 to 55 with Graves disease. CDR3s include the opening cysteine and the closing phenylalanine or tryptophan. The D gene is left open where the match is weak. Clone size is given for some rows only: seen once, a few or many times, or a class if the clone is expanded.

-	TRBV3-1	many	TRBJ1-6	CASSPTASSYNSPLHF	TGTGCCAGCAGCCCGACGGCGAGCTCCTATAATTCACCCCTCCACTTT
-	TRBV2	-	TRBJ2-4	CASIPGISKNIQYF	TGTGCCAGCATCCCGGGAATTTCCAAAAACATTCAGTACTTC
-	TRBV5-1	-	TRBJ2-5	CASSLAPRGKETQYF	TGCGCCAGCAGCTTGGCTCCCCGGGGCAAAGAGACCCAGTACTTC
-	TRBV11-2	many	TRBJ2-1	CASSLDWGGHNEQFF	TGTGCCAGCAGCTTAGATTGGGGTGGGCACAATGAGCAGTTCTTC
-	TRBV6-1	many	TRBJ2-3	CASSRWIGSSTDTQYF	TGTGCCAGCAGCAGATGGATAGGGTCTAGCACAGATACGCAGTATTTT
-	TRBV28	many	TRBJ2-4	CASSQAIGLAKNIQYF	TGTGCCAGCAGCCAGGCGATTGGACTAGCCAAAAACATTCAGTACTTC
-	TRBV3-1	many	TRBJ2-3	CASSPGTYRTDTQYF	TGTGCCAGCAGCCCCGGGACCTACCGCACAGATACGCAGTATTTT
TRBD1	TRBV19	many	TRBJ1-5	CASSSTGTGGLQPQHF	TGTGCCAGTAGTTCGACCGGGACAGGGGGCCTTCAGCCCCAGCATTTT
TRBD2	TRBV2	many	TRBJ2-7	CASKNPGTSGTSYEQYF	TGTGCCAGCAAGAACCCCGGGACTAGCGGGACCTCCTACGAGCAGTACTTC
-	TRBV19	few	TRBJ2-2	CASSIRDWGSDTGELFF	TGTGCCAGTAGTATCAGGGATTGGGGGAGCGATACCGGGGAGCTGTTTTTT
-	TRBV5-6	few	TRBJ2-1	CATMGPYNEQFF	TGTGCCACCATGGGACCGTACAATGAGCAGTTCTTC
-	TRBV30	many	TRBJ2-1	CAWSPDRGEQFF	TGTGCCTGGAGTCCTGACAGAGGAGAGCAGTTCTTC
-	TRBV2	many	TRBJ1-2	CASSERGGYGYTF	TGTGCCAGCAGTGAAAGGGGCGGCTATGGCTACACCTTC
-	TRBV5-1	few	TRBJ2-7	CASSFDIRDVYEQYF	TGTGCCAGCAGCTTCGATATCCGGGACGTCTACGAGCAGTACTTC
-	TRBV28	-	TRBJ2-2	CASSDRQSYTGELFF	TGTGCCAGTTCGGACAGACAATCGTACACCGGGGAGCTGTTTTTT
TRBD1	TRBV9	-	TRBJ2-1	CASSEGQIPNEQFF	TGTGCCAGCAGCGAGGGACAGATCCCAAATGAGCAGTTCTTC
TRBD1	TRBV9	-	TRBJ2-4	CASSTGQAIAKNIQYF	TGTGCCAGCAGCACAGGACAGGCCATAGCCAAAAACATTCAGTACTTC
-	TRBV20-1	many	TRBJ1-2	CSARETSWGYGYTF	TGCAGTGCTAGAGAGACCTCCTGGGGCTATGGCTACACCTTC
TRBD2	TRBV28	many	TRBJ2-7	CASSLGLAGFSEQYF	TGTGCCAGCAGTTTGGGACTAGCGGGGTTCTCGGAGCAGTACTTC
-	TRBV13	few	TRBJ2-7	CASSRDSSYSEQYF	TGCGCCAGCAGCAGAGACAGTTCCTATAGCGAGCAGTACTTC
TRBD2	TRBV3-1	many	TRBJ2-1	CASSQVGRDYREQFF	TGTGCCAGCAGCCAAGTAGGGCGGGACTATCGTGAGCAGTTCTTC
-	TRBV27	many	TRBJ1-5	CASSLAPSQPQHF	TGTGCCAGCAGTTTAGCCCCCAGTCAGCCCCAGCATTTT
-	TRBV19	few	TRBJ2-7	CASSTPGASYEQYF	TGTGCCAGTAGTACCCCTGGGGCCTCCTACGAGCAGTACTTC
-	TRBV7-8	few	TRBJ2-7	CASSLVAGASEQYF	TGTGCCAGCAGCTTAGTGGCAGGAGCGAGCGAGCAGTACTTC
TRBD1	TRBV28	many	TRBJ2-3	CASIGTGGDTQYF	TGTGCCAGCATCGGGACAGGGGGAGATACGCAGTATTTT
-	TRBV5-1	-	TRBJ2-3	CASSLGARETNHEDTQYF	TGCGCCAGCAGCTTGGGGGCGAGGGAGACTAACCATGAGGATACGCAGTATTTT
-	TRBV29-1	-	TRBJ2-1	CSVPQRPYNEQFF	TGCAGCGTGCCCCAGCGGCCATACAATGAGCAGTTCTTC
TRBD2	TRBV11-3	-	TRBJ2-5	CASSPEGLAGKETQYF	TGTGCCAGCAGCCCCGAGGGACTAGCGGGAAAAGAGACCCAGTACTTC
-	TRBV28	many	TRBJ1-1	CASSPRRNTEAFF	TGTGCCAGCAGCCCTCGGAGAAACACTGAAGCTTTCTTT
-	TRBV28	few	TRBJ1-3	CASIVNSGNTIYF	TGTGCCAGCATAGTCAACTCTGGAAACACCATATATTTT
-	TRBV12-3/TRBV12-4	-	TRBJ2-3	CASSVIDTQYF	TGTGCCAGCAGTGTTATAGATACGCAGTATTTT
TRBD1	TRBV28	few	TRBJ1-4	CASSQQGYNEKLFF	TGTGCCAGCAGTCAACAGGGGTATAATGAAAAACTGTTTTTT
-	TRBV12-3/TRBV12-4	many	TRBJ1-1	CASSLGEVAFF	TGTGCCAGCAGTTTAGGGGAGGTCGCTTTCTTT
-	TRBV27	-	TRBJ1-4	CASSYRGGGPTNEKLFF	TGTGCCAGCAGTTACCGGGGCGGGGGGCCGACTAATGAAAAACTGTTTTTT
-	TRBV20-1	few	TRBJ2-3	CSAGTDTQYF	TGCAGTGCCGGGACAGATACGCAGTATTTT
TRBD1	TRBV24-1	many	TRBJ2-1	CATSDPAALGQGIGNEQFF	TGTGCCACCAGTGATCCTGCGGCACTGGGACAGGGCATTGGGAATGAGCAGTTCTTC
TRBD1	TRBV18	many	TRBJ1-5	CASSPRDRVNQPQHF	TGTGCCAGCTCACCACGCGACAGGGTAAATCAGCCCCAGCATTTT
TRBD2	TRBV20-1	few	TRBJ2-1	CSVVLAGGNEQFF	TGCAGTGTCGTCCTAGCGGGGGGTAATGAGCAGTTCTTC
-	TRBV2	many	TRBJ2-7	CASSEGTQRRF	TGTGCCAGCAGTGAAGGGACCCAAAGACGGTTC
-	TRBV27	-	TRBJ1-1	CASSSSRRGASRNTEAFF	TGTGCCAGCAGTTCCTCCCGACGGGGGGCGAGTAGGAACACTGAAGCTTTCTTT
-	TRBV9	-	TRBJ2-5	CASSATEGVAETQYF	TGTGCCAGCAGCGCCACCGAGGGGGTTGCTGAGACCCAGTACTTC
-	TRBV3-1	many	TRBJ1-3	CASSQVAGNNIIYF	TGTGCCAGCAGCCAAGTTGCGGGGAATAACATCATATATTTT
-	TRBV11-3	many	TRBJ2-2	CASSLVQWAEQTGELFF	TGTGCCAGCAGCTTAGTTCAGTGGGCAGAACAAACCGGGGAGCTGTTTTTT
TRBD1	TRBV20-1	many	TRBJ1-5	CSAVQGAGSNQPQHF	TGCAGTGCTGTTCAGGGGGCCGGTAGCAATCAGCCCCAGCATTTT
-	TRBV6-2/TRBV6-3	few	TRBJ2-7	CASSPGFAPDQQYF	TGTGCCAGCAGCCCCGGGTTCGCCCCAGACCAGCAGTACTTC
TRBD1	TRBV20-1	many	TRBJ2-7	CSARTGSSYEQYF	TGCAGTGCGAGGACAGGGAGCTCCTACGAGCAGTACTTC
TRBD2	TRBV9	-	TRBJ2-1	CASSPRLAGGPSNEQFF	TGTGCCAGCAGCCCAAGACTAGCGGGAGGGCCTAGTAATGAGCAGTTCTTC
TRBD2	TRBV20-1	-	TRBJ2-7	CSARQLAGVLEQYF	TGCAGTGCTAGACAGCTAGCGGGAGTTTTAGAGCAGTACTTC
-	TRBV6-5	-	TRBJ2-2	CASSYSRTDPRWGELFF	TGTGCCAGCAGTTACTCGAGAACTGACCCACGGTGGGGGGAGCTGTTTTTT
TRBD2	TRBV19	-	TRBJ2-3	CASSIQAGVGDTQYF	TGTGCCAGTAGTATACAAGCGGGAGTTGGAGATACGCAGTATTTT
-	TRBV13	many	TRBJ2-1	CASSLEANEQFF	TGTGCCAGCAGCTTAGAAGCGAATGAGCAGTTCTTC